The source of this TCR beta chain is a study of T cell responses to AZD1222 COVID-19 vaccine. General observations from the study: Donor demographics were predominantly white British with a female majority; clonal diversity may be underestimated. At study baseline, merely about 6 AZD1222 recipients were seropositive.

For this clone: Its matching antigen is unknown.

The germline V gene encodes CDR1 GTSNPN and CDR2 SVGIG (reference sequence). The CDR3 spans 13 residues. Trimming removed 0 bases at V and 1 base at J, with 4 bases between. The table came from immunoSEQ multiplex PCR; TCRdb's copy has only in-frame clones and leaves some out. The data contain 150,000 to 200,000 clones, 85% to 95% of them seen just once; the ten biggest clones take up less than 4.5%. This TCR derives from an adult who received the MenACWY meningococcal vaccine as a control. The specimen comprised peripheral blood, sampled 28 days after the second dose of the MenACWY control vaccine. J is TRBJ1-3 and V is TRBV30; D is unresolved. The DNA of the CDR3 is TGTGCCTGGAGTGTGACTTCTGGAAACACCATATATTTT. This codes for CAWSVTSGNTIYF.